These 19 T cell receptor beta chains originate from one sample sequenced in a study of OX40 agonist ivuxolimab in advanced cancers. The protocol was immunoSEQ multiplex PCR, while the TCRdb copy is restricted to in-frame clones and leaves out a portion. This table has 95,000 or so clones, under 85% appearing once. Sequences were derived from CD4+ or CD8+ T cells sorted from blood, sampled in a trial of the OX40 agonist ivuxolimab. All receptors derive from an adult with an advanced solid tumor such as melanoma, head and neck, liver or kidney cancer.

The chain couples TRBV14 to TRBJ2-1; 7 bases align to TRBD1. V lost 4 bases, J lost 4 bases, and 10 bases stayed unmatched. The CDR3 is made up of 16 amino acids. The V gene's germline CDR1 is SGHDN and CDR2 FVKESK. Here the CDR3 DNA reads TGTGCCAGCAGCCCCCGACAGGGTGACTCTTACAATGAGCAGTTCTTC. This gives the protein CASSPRQGDSYNEQFF.

This clone was picked up one time. The chain combines TRBV19 with TRBJ2-3; D perhaps matches TRBD2 (5 bases). CDR1 and CDR2 (germline): LNHDA, SQIVND (reference sequence). Trimming took off 4 bases at V and 10 bases at J, with 18 bases between the two ends. The length of the CDR3 is 14 residues. CDR3 sequence: CASSTPDGELAQYF. DNA of the CDR3: TGTGCCAGTAGTACCCCGGACGGGGAATTGGCGCAGTATTTT.

This clone occurred a few times. The chain employs TRBV19 and TRBJ1-5; the D gene is possibly TRBD1 (5 bases). V was clipped by 3 bases and J by 7 bases, with 7 bases between them. This CDR3 contains 12 residues. Germline V gene sequence: CDR1 LNHDA, CDR2 SQIVND (reference sequence). The CDR3 region is CASSMGTQPQHF. The CDR3 DNA is TGTGCCAGTAGTATGGGGACCCAGCCCCAGCATTTT.

This clone was observed once. The chain uses TRBV18 and TRBJ1-2; the D gene is possibly TRBD1 (6 bases). The ends were cut back, 3 bases at V and 4 bases at J, with 15 bases in the middle. The CDR3 spans 15 residues. Looked up from germline, CDR1 is KGHSH and CDR2 is LQKENI. This CDR3 is CASSPGADPSYGYTF. Written as DNA, the CDR3 is TGTGCCAGCTCACCGGGGGCAGATCCATCCTATGGCTACACCTTC. The entire variable domain, with the rest obtained from reference TRBV18 and TRBJ1-2, is as follows: NAGVMQNPRHLVRRRGQEARLRCSPMKGHSHVYWYRQLPEEGLKFMVYLQKENIIDESGMPKERFSAEFPKEGPSILRIQQVVRGDSAAYFCASSPGADPSYGYTFGSGTRLTVV.

The V and J genes are TRBV9 and TRBJ2-2, with D tentatively TRBD2 (6 bases). Germline CDR1 SGDLS, CDR2 YYNGEE. CDR3 size: 16 residues. V was shortened by 2 bases and J by 0 bases, with 11 bases between the two germline ends. CDR3 in DNA: TGTGCCAGCAGCGTTTTAGCGGCTACGAACACCGGGGAGCTGTTTTTT. This sequence encodes CASSVLAATNTGELFF. The entire variable domain, with the rest obtained from reference TRBV9 and TRBJ2-2, is as follows: DSGVTQTPKHLITATGQRVTLRCSPRSGDLSVYWYQQSLDQGLQFLIQYYNGEERAKGNILERFSAQQFPDLHSELNLSSLELGDSALYFCASSVLAATNTGELFFGEGSRLTVL.

This chain links TRBV28 with TRBJ1-2; 7 positions agree with TRBD1. There are 15 residues in the CDR3. Per the germline V gene, CDR1 is MDHEN and CDR2 is SYDVKM. With 6 bases clipped from V and 2 bases from J, the junction kept 9 bases outside the gene matches. CDR3 sequence: CASRSGTAINYGYTF. CDR3 bases: TGTGCCAGCAGATCAGGGACAGCCATCAACTATGGCTACACCTTC.

V usage is TRBV18 and J usage is TRBJ1-1; D unclear. Germline values: CDR1 KGHSH, CDR2 LQKENI. V was cut by 5 bases and J by 3 bases, with 13 bases left in between. CDR3 length: 14 amino acids. The CDR3 coding sequence is TGTGCCAGCTCATCCACCGTGACGGACACTGAAGCTTTCTTT. This sequence encodes CASSSTVTDTEAFF.

This sequence joins TRBV2 and TRBJ2-1; TRBD2 agrees at 10 bases. J gave up 0 bases and V 8 bases, and 13 bases lay outside the gene matches. CDR1 and CDR2 from the germline V gene are SNHLY and FYNNEI. This CDR3 comprises 18 residues. CDR3 sequence (DNA): TGTGCCAGCTACTGGGAGCGGGAGGGCCGAAGCTCCTACAATGAGCAGTTCTTC. As protein: CASYWEREGRSSYNEQFF.

The rearrangement joins TRBV27 to TRBJ2-7; 14 positions agree with TRBD2. This CDR3 region has 16 residues. Germline V gene sequence: CDR1 MNHEY, CDR2 SMNVEV (reference sequence). The junction had 10 bases not matched to a gene; V was cut back by 6 bases and J by 6 bases. As DNA, the CDR3 is TGTGCCAGCAGATCCGGGACTAGCGGGAGATTCAGCGAGCAGTACTTC. This gives the protein CASRSGTSGRFSEQYF.

The chain combines TRBV5-1 with TRBJ2-7; no clear D gene. This CDR3 is built from 15 residues. Germline CDR1 reads SGHRS; CDR2 reads YFSETQ. V was trimmed by 0 bases and J by 5 bases, leaving 15 bases between them. The CDR3: CASSLAPPRLHEQYF. CDR3 in DNA: TGCGCCAGCAGCTTGGCGCCCCCGCGCCTCCACGAGCAGTACTTC.

CDR3 sequence reads: CASSSSGGYTDTQYF. CDR3 sequence (DNA): TGTGCCAGCAGCTCTAGCGGGGGCTACACAGATACGCAGTATTTT. The chain recombines TRBV6-5 with TRBJ2-3, with 10 bases fitting TRBD2. V dropped 6 bases and J dropped 2; count of bases not matched to a gene: 5. Germline-derived CDR1 and CDR2 are MNHEY and SVGAGI. This CDR3 contains 15 residues.

CDR3 coding DNA: TGTGCCAGCAGCAAAGGGTACCAGCATGCGAACACCGGGGAGCTGTTTTTT. This codes for CASSKGYQHANTGELFF. The V gene is TRBV21-1, the J gene TRBJ2-2. TRBV21-1 is given as a pseudogene. The CDR3 runs 17 residues.

This clone has just one count. The chain joins TRBV9 to TRBJ2-1; 7 bases agree with TRBD2. The length of the CDR3 is 15 residues. The V gene end was trimmed by 4 bases and the J gene end by 3 bases; junction bases not matched to a gene: 7. The V gene's germline CDR1 is SGDLS and CDR2 YYNGEE. CDR3 amino acids: CASSNRLADYNEQFF. CDR3 DNA sequence: TGTGCCAGCAGCAATCGACTAGCCGACTACAATGAGCAGTTCTTC.

The rearrangement uses TRBV9 and TRBJ1-1; a possible D gene is TRBD1 (6 bases). CDR1 and CDR2 from the germline V gene are SGDLS and YYNGEE. CDR3 size: 13 residues. Trimming stripped 7 bases from V and 5 bases from J, with 15 bases between. CDR3 in DNA: TGTGCCAGCGGACCAAGGGACAATACTGAAGCTTTCTTT. This sequence encodes CASGPRDNTEAFF.

Points on this clone: Compared with germline, one end of the junction differs, possibly owing to a read error. The V gene is TRBV14, the J gene TRBJ2-1, with 9 bases aligning to TRBD1. The germline gives CDR1 SGHDN, CDR2 FVKESK. This CDR3 region has 13 residues. The CDR3 bases are TGTGCCAGCAGCCAGCTGGGACAGGGTATTTCAATCTTC. This codes for CASSQLGQGISIF.

The V call is TRBV6-1, the J call TRBJ2-7, with D tentatively TRBD2 (6 bases). The CDR3 runs 15 residues. Germline loops: CDR1 MNHNS, CDR2 SASEGT. V was cut by 9 bases and J by 2 bases, with 20 bases left in between. CDR3 amino acids: CASFLSGLAAYEQYF. The CDR3 DNA reads TGTGCCAGTTTTCTTTCGGGACTCGCCGCCTACGAGCAGTACTTC.

The rearrangement links TRBV7-9 to TRBJ2-1; D is possibly TRBD1 or TRBD2 (5 bases each). Germline V CDR1 and CDR2: SEHNR, FQNEAQ (reference sequence). V was pared by 5 bases and J by 11 bases, with 28 bases between. The CDR3 contains 17 residues. The CDR3 DNA is TGTGCCAGCAGCGCAATCGACTCCGGGACCGTTCTAAGGAAGCAGTTCTTC. Amino acids: CASSAIDSGTVLRKQFF.

This clone is a singleton in its sample. The V and J genes are TRBV7-2 and TRBJ2-7, with TRBD2 matching over 10 bases. Germline V lookup: CDR1 SGHTA, CDR2 FQGNSA. The CDR3 totals 15 residues. V lost 1 base to trimming and J lost 3 bases; unmatched junction nucleotides: 3. The CDR3 region has the DNA TGTGCCAGCAGCTTAGGGCTAGCGGGAGACTACGAGCAGTACTTC. This encodes CASSLGLAGDYEQYF. Filled out from reference TRBV7-2 and TRBJ2-7, the complete variable domain reads GAGVSQSPSNKVTEKGKDVELRCDPISGHTALYWYRQSLGQGLEFLIYFQGNSAPDKSGLPSDRFSAERTGGSVSTLTIQRTQQEDSAVYLCASSLGLAGDYEQYFGPGTRLTVT.

A few counts support this clone. The genes are TRBV4-1 and TRBJ1-5, with 7 bases matching TRBD1. J lost 5 bases, V lost 4 bases, and 8 bases had no gene match. The germline V gene has CDR1 MGHRA and CDR2 YSYEKL. This CDR3 region has 15 residues. This CDR3 reads CASSPGTDPYQPQHF. In nucleotides, the CDR3 is TGCGCCAGCAGCCCTGGGACAGACCCCTATCAGCCCCAGCATTTT.